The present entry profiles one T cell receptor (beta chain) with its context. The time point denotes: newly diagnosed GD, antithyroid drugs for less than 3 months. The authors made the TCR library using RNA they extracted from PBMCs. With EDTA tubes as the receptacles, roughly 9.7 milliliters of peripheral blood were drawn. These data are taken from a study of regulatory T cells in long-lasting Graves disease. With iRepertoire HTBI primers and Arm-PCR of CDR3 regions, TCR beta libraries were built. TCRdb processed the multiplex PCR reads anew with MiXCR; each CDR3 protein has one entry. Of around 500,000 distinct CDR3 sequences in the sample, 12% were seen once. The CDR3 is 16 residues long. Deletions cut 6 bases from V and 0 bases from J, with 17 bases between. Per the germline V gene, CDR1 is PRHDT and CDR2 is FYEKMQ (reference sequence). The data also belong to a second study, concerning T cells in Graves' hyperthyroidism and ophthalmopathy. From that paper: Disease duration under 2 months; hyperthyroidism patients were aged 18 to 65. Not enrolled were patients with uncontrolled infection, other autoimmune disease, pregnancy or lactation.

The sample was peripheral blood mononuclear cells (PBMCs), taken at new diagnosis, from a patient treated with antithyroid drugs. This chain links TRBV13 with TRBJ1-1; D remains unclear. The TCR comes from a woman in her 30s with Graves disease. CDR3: CASSGEVVGMNTEAFF. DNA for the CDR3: TGTGCCAGCAGTGGGGAAGTCGTGGGTATGAACACTGAAGCTTTCTTT.